These 22 T cell receptor beta chains were sequenced from one sample in a study of blood T cell repertoires in COVID-19. TCRdb keeps only in-frame clones here, not all; method: immunoSEQ multiplex PCR. The sample has around 250,000 clones, 86% seen once. The material sequenced was PBMCs or T cells enriched from blood (not recorded which). These receptors were taken from a woman in her fifties or sixties who had recovered from COVID-19.

This chain links TRBV10-1 with TRBJ1-2; D remains unclear. The V gene lost 3 bases and the J gene lost 2 bases, with 7 bases spanning the gap. The CDR3 contains 13 residues. Per germline, CDR1 WNHNN and CDR2 SYGVQD (reference sequence). CDR3 nucleotide sequence: TGCGCCAGCAGTGACCAGTTCAACTATGGCTACACCTTC. Amino acids: CASSDQFNYGYTF.

J is TRBJ1-3 and V is TRBV5-8; D might be TRBD1 (6 bases). Trimming removed 1 base from V and 4 bases from J, with 15 bases in between. Per germline, CDR1 SGHTS and CDR2 YDEGEE. The CDR3 has 16 residues. CDR3 nucleotide sequence: TGTGCCAGCAGCTTGTTCCTAGGGACACCGGGAAACACCATATATTTT. This encodes CASSLFLGTPGNTIYF.

V and J are TRBV11-3 and TRBJ1-1; D is undetermined. Germline lookup yields CDR1 SGHNT and CDR2 YENEEA. V was trimmed by 1 base and J by 0 bases, leaving 9 bases between them. There are 15 residues in the CDR3. CDR3 loop: CASSLGVRMNTEAFF. In DNA form, the CDR3 reads TGTGCCAGCAGCTTAGGTGTCAGGATGAACACTGAAGCTTTCTTT.

This rearrangement joins TRBV7-6 to TRBJ2-5; TRBD2 matches 9 bases. Germline-derived CDR1 and CDR2 are SGHVS and FNYEAQ. V was clipped by 3 bases and J by 2 bases; unmatched bases: 4. CDR3 size: 15 residues. The CDR3: CASSFGTSPQETQYF. The CDR3 DNA is TGTGCCAGCAGCTTTGGGACTAGCCCACAAGAGACCCAGTACTTC.

The rearrangement uses TRBV4-1 and TRBJ1-5, with 9 nucleotides matching TRBD1. V shed 3 bases, J shed 7 bases, and the junction held 4 bases outside the gene matches. Per the germline V gene, CDR1 is MGHRA and CDR2 is YSYEKL. There are 14 residues in the CDR3. CDR3: CASSHDRGRQPQHF. The CDR3 DNA is TGCGCCAGCAGCCACGACAGGGGGAGGCAGCCCCAGCATTTT.

V gene TRBV3-1 (or the pseudogene TRBV3-2) combines with J gene TRBJ1-1, with a tentative D call TRBD1 (6 bases). V was pared by 4 bases and J by 4 bases, with 16 bases between. This CDR3 region has 15 residues. Germline V gene data show CDR1 as LGHDT and CDR2 as YNNKEL (reference sequence). CDR3 in DNA: TGTGCCAGCAGCCCCAATTTAGGGGGTGGCACTGAAGCTTTCTTT. As protein: CASSPNLGGGTEAFF.

The V gene is TRBV19, the J gene TRBJ2-1; 8 bases map to TRBD1. Germline V gives CDR1 LNHDA, CDR2 SQIVND (reference sequence). V trimming: 7 bases; J trimming: 7 bases; junction bases outside the gene matches: 9. This CDR3 contains 14 residues. The chain's CDR3 is CASIRDRFENEQFF. The CDR3 DNA reads as TGTGCCAGTATCCGGGACAGGTTCGAGAATGAGCAGTTCTTC.

This chain joins TRBV27 and TRBJ1-6; D possibly corresponds to TRBD1 (5 bases). The germline V gene encodes CDR1 MNHEY and CDR2 SMNVEV (reference sequence). The CDR3 covers 17 residues. V lost 5 bases and J lost 2, with 16 bases in between. As DNA, the CDR3 is TGTGCCAGCAGTCCTTTTGGGGGGAAGACCTATAATTCACCCCTCCACTTT. It yields the protein CASSPFGGKTYNSPLHF.

V gene TRBV5-1 combines with J gene TRBJ2-1, with TRBD2 matching over 10 bases. The V segment lost 5 bases and the J segment 2 bases; nucleotides outside the gene matches: 7. Germline loops: CDR1 SGHRS, CDR2 YFSETQ. This CDR3 is built from 16 residues. CDR3 nucleotides: TGCGCCAGCAGTCCCACCACTAGCGGGACCTACAATGAGCAGTTCTTC. This encodes CASSPTTSGTYNEQFF.

The gene calls are TRBV18 and TRBJ1-1, with no clear D. Germline CDR1 reads KGHSH; CDR2 reads LQKENI. The CDR3 covers 14 residues. Trimming pared 3 bases from V and 1 base from J, leaving 9 bases between. CDR3 residues: CASSPSYTNTEAFF. The CDR3 DNA follows: TGTGCCAGCTCACCGTCGTACACGAACACTGAAGCTTTCTTT.

CDR3 bases: TGTGCCAGCAGCCAAACAGGGCGCGGGGCCAACGTCCTGACTTTC. Translated, it gives CASSQTGRGANVLTF. J is TRBJ2-6 and V is TRBV5-4; the D gene is possibly TRBD1 (6 bases). Looked up from germline, CDR1 is SGHNT and CDR2 is YYREEE (reference sequence). The CDR3 extends over 15 amino acids. The V gene lost 4 bases and the J gene lost 4 bases, with 12 bases spanning the gap. Filled out from reference TRBV5-4 and TRBJ2-6, the complete variable domain reads ETGVTQSPTHLIKTRGQQVTLRCSSQSGHNTVSWYQQALGQGPQFIFQYYREEENGRGNFPPRFSGLQFPNYSSELNVNALELDDSALYLCASSQTGRGANVLTFGAGSRLTVL.

The chain couples TRBV6-5 to TRBJ2-5; no firm D call. The CDR3 spans 15 residues. The ends were cut back, 5 bases at V and 1 base at J, with 14 bases in the middle. The germline gives CDR1 MNHEY, CDR2 SVGAGI. The CDR3 region has the DNA TGTGCCAGCAGTCCCCGACTGTCGCTCCAAGAGACCCAGTACTTC. Translating gives CASSPRLSLQETQYF.

The chain has TRBV7-3 and TRBJ2-1, with D maybe TRBD1 (5 bases). Trimming removed 5 bases from V and 5 bases from J, with 10 bases in between. Germline V CDR1 and CDR2: SGHTA, FQGTGA. CDR3 size: 13 residues. CDR3 protein: CASSPGANNEQFF. CDR3 nucleotide sequence: TGTGCCAGCAGCCCTGGGGCCAACAATGAGCAGTTCTTC.

This rearrangement joins TRBV4-1 to TRBJ2-7, with D perhaps matching TRBD2 (6 bases). Trimming took off 1 base at V and 2 bases at J, with 18 bases between the two ends. Germline V gives CDR1 MGHRA, CDR2 YSYEKL. The CDR3 spans 17 residues. The CDR3 is CASSQGGAGTFPYEQYF. The CDR3 region has the DNA TGCGCCAGCAGCCAAGGAGGGGCCGGGACTTTCCCCTACGAGCAGTACTTC.

J is TRBJ1-5 and V is TRBV6-5; 9 positions agree with TRBD1. CDR1 and CDR2 from the germline V gene are MNHEY and SVGAGI. The CDR3 has 15 residues. J lost 5 bases, V lost 0 bases, and 2 bases had no gene match. CDR3 region: CASSYSWTGDQPQHF. Written as DNA, the CDR3 is TGTGCCAGCAGTTACTCGTGGACAGGGGATCAGCCCCAGCATTTT.

The chain has TRBV9 and TRBJ1-6; D is possibly TRBD1 (6 bases). Germline CDR1 reads SGDLS; CDR2 reads YYNGEE. The CDR3 totals 16 residues. V was cut by 4 bases and J by 7 bases, with 18 bases left in between. The CDR3 coding sequence is TGTGCCAGCAGCTCAATCACAGGGTTCGGCAATTCACCCCTCCACTTT. Its protein product is CASSSITGFGNSPLHF.

The V call is TRBV14, the J call TRBJ1-6, with D maybe TRBD1 (5 bases). Germline V CDR1 and CDR2: SGHDN, FVKESK. V lost 6 bases, J lost 11 bases, and 11 bases lay in between. The CDR3 contains 12 residues. The CDR3 protein is CASRKQDTPLHF. CDR3 bases: TGTGCCAGCAGAAAACAGGACACACCCCTCCACTTT. Based on the CDR3 plus reference TRBV14 and TRBJ1-6, the full variable domain is EAGVTQFPSHSVIEKGQTVTLRCDPISGHDNLYWYRRVMGKEIKFLLHFVKESKQDESGMPNNRFLAERTGGTYSTLKVQPAELEDSGVYFCASRKQDTPLHFGNGTRLTVT.

The chain is built from TRBV9 and TRBJ2-5; D may be TRBD1 (6 bases). Germline-derived CDR1 and CDR2 are SGDLS and YYNGEE. The CDR3 is made up of 14 amino acids. The V end lost 0 bases, the J end lost 2 bases, and 8 bases lay between the germline ends. CDR3 bases: TGTGCCAGCAGCGTAGACAGGGTTCAAGAGACCCAGTACTTC. Translating it yields CASSVDRVQETQYF.

This chain uses TRBV18 with TRBJ1-1; no clear D. The CDR3 has 16 residues. Germline V gene data show CDR1 as KGHSH and CDR2 as LQKENI. Deletions cut 1 base from V and 1 base from J, with 13 bases between. The chain's CDR3 is CASSPRLPDSNTEAFF. The DNA for the CDR3 is TGTGCCAGCTCACCACGGTTGCCAGATTCGAACACTGAAGCTTTCTTT. Drawing the rest from reference TRBV18 and TRBJ1-1, the complete variable domain is NAGVMQNPRHLVRRRGQEARLRCSPMKGHSHVYWYRQLPEEGLKFMVYLQKENIIDESGMPKERFSAEFPKEGPSILRIQQVVRGDSAAYFCASSPRLPDSNTEAFFGQGTRLTVV.

This clone was seen just once. The chain employs TRBV2 and TRBJ2-7, with 8 positions matching TRBD2. The ends lost 4 bases at V and 3 bases at J; junction bases unmatched: 5. Germline assignment: CDR1 SNHLY and CDR2 FYNNEI. This CDR3 region has 14 residues. CDR3 protein: CASSGTSSLYEQYF. For the CDR3, the DNA is TGTGCCAGCAGTGGGACTAGCAGTCTCTACGAGCAGTACTTC.

This chain's CDR3 is CASNLLPSREKLFF. The CDR3 DNA is TGTGCCAGCAACCTTTTACCTAGCCGGGAAAAACTGTTTTTT. This chain connects TRBV2 to TRBJ1-4; D is uncertain. The CDR3 covers 14 residues. Germline V gene data show CDR1 as SNHLY and CDR2 as FYNNEI. V dropped 7 bases and J dropped 8 bases, with 17 bases sitting between them.

The CDR3 region is CASNSGTSDYEQYF. CDR3 DNA: TGTGCCAGTAACTCCGGGACTAGTGACTACGAGCAGTACTTC. The chain links TRBV19 to TRBJ2-7, with 8 bases fitting TRBD2. Germline CDR1 is LNHDA and CDR2 is SQIVND (reference sequence). The V and J ends lost 7 bases and 3 bases, in that order; junction bases with no gene match: 8. There are 14 residues in the CDR3.